This TCR beta chain was identified during a study of CD8 T cells in Susac syndrome. A quantity of about 0.5 to 1 ug RNA underwent reverse transcription using random hexamers. The method of amplification for TCR beta CDR3 was immunoSEQ multiplex PCR, covering 54 Vbeta and 13 Jbeta. From the immunoSEQ multiplex PCR reads, TCRdb called clonotypes with MiXCR, one entry per CDR3 protein. This table holds under 150,000 distinct CDR3 sequences, 95% found once. Trimming cost V 5 bases and J 2 bases; bases outside gene matches: 10. CDR3 size: 16 residues. CDR1 is LGHDT, CDR2 YNNKEL, per germline (reference sequence). TEMRA cells were FACS-enriched, and CD8+ and CD4+ T cells were isolated negatively.

Input material: CD4+ T cells from PBMCs. This chain connects TRBV3-1 to TRBJ2-5, with 8 nucleotides matching TRBD2. The origin of this receptor is a human donor with Susac syndrome. Here the CDR3 DNA reads TGTGCCAGCAGCTACACAACCGGGACTAGTCAAGAGACCCAGTACTTC. This codes for CASSYTTGTSQETQYF.